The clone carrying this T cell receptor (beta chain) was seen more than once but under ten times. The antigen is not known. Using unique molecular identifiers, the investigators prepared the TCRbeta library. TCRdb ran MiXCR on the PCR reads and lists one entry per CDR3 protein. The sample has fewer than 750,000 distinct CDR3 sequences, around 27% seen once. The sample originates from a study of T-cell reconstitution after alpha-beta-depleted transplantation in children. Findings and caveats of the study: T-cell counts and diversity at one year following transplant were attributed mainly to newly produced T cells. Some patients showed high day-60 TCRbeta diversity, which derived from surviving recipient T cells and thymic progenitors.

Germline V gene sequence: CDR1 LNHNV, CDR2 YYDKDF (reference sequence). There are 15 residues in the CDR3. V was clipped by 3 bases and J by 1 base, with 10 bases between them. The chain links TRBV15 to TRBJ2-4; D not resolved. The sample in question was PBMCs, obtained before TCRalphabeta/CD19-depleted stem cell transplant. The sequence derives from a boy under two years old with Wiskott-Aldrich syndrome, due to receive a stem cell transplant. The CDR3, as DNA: TGTGCCACCAGCAGTGGATCCGGGGCCAAAAACATTCAGTACTTC. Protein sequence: CATSSGSGAKNIQYF.